Below, 32 T cell receptor beta chains from the same sample are listed, as sequenced in a study of blood T cell repertoires in COVID-19. Data came from immunoSEQ multiplex PCR; TCRdb stores just in-frame clones and leaves some out. Of 250,000 to 300,000 clones in the sample, around 91% were seen once. The specimen sequenced was peripheral blood. Receptors originate from an older woman with COVID-19, enrolled during active disease.

The genes are TRBV7-3 and TRBJ2-3; 10 bases align to TRBD2. Trimming took 3 bases from V and 5 from J; bases not matched to a gene: 8. The CDR3 spans 16 residues. In germline, CDR1 is SGHTA, CDR2 FQGTGA. The CDR3 DNA reads as TGTGCCAGCAGCTTGAATAGCGGGGGGATGGGAGATACGCAGTATTTT. Its protein is CASSLNSGGMGDTQYF.

This clone was recorded only once. The chain recombines TRBV19 with TRBJ1-1; maybe TRBD1 (6 bases). Germline loops: CDR1 LNHDA, CDR2 SQIVND (reference sequence). Between the trimmed V and J ends, which lost 6 bases and 3 bases, there was a span of 17 bases. This CDR3 spans 15 amino acids. CDR3 DNA sequence: TGTGCCAGTAGGGCCGGGGCAGGGGCGGACACTGAAGCTTTCTTT. Its translation is CASRAGAGADTEAFF.

This sequence joins TRBV15 and TRBJ2-1; D remains ambiguous. V lost 0 bases and J 3 bases, leaving 6 bases between the germline ends. The CDR3 is made up of 14 amino acids. Per germline, CDR1 LNHNV and CDR2 YYDKDF (reference sequence). CDR3 amino acids: CATSRDHGYNEQFF. As DNA, the CDR3 is TGTGCCACCAGCAGAGATCACGGCTACAATGAGCAGTTCTTC.

V is TRBV3-1 (or the pseudogene TRBV3-2) and J is TRBJ1-1; the D is unclear. Between the trimmed V and J ends, which lost 2 bases and 4 bases, there was a span of 8 bases. Germline loops: CDR1 LGHDT, CDR2 YNNKEL (reference sequence). The CDR3 has 13 residues. For the CDR3, the DNA is TGTGCCAGCAGCCAAACGCAGCGCACTGAAGCTTTCTTT. Protein product: CASSQTQRTEAFF.

CDR3 residues: CASSQAAGAGQPQHF. The DNA for the CDR3 is TGTGCCAGCAGCCAAGCCGCGGGCGCCGGCCAGCCCCAGCATTTT. This chain connects TRBV3-1 (or the pseudogene TRBV3-2) to TRBJ1-5; no reliable D call. Trimming cost V 1 base and J 7 bases, with 14 bases left between them. CDR1 LGHDT and CDR2 YNNKEL come from the germline V gene (reference sequence). The CDR3 totals 15 residues.

This chain links TRBV3-1 (or the pseudogene TRBV3-2) with TRBJ1-1, with 7 bases lining up with TRBD1. CDR1 and CDR2 (germline): LGHDT, YNNKEL (reference sequence). The CDR3 sequence is 12 residues long. V lost 4 bases and J lost 7; bases outside the gene matches: 3. The CDR3 bases are TGTGCCAGCAGCCCTCGACAGGGTGAAGCTTTCTTT. Protein sequence: CASSPRQGEAFF.

This rearrangement joins TRBV19 to TRBJ1-4; D might be TRBD1 (5 bases). This CDR3 has 14 amino acids. Per the germline V gene, CDR1 is LNHDA and CDR2 is SQIVND (reference sequence). V was shortened by 4 bases and J by 8 bases, with 14 bases between the two germline ends. The CDR3 is CASSNRPKGEKLFF. For the CDR3, the DNA is TGTGCCAGTAGTAATCGTCCGAAGGGGGAAAAACTGTTTTTT.

This clone was counted a single time. This sequence joins TRBV19 and TRBJ1-1, with 7 nucleotides matching TRBD1. CDR3 length equals 14 residues. The germline CDR1 and CDR2 sequences are LNHDA and SQIVND (reference sequence). The CDR3 reads CATARDRSNTEAFF. CDR3 bases: TGTGCTACCGCCAGGGACAGATCGAACACTGAAGCTTTCTTT.

The chain combines TRBV3-1 (or the pseudogene TRBV3-2) with TRBJ2-5; the match to TRBD1 covers 12 bases. Germline V gene data show CDR1 as LGHDT and CDR2 as YNNKEL (reference sequence). CDR3 length: 15 residues. V was pared by 2 bases and J by 11 bases, with 9 bases of the junction left unmatched. DNA of the CDR3: TGTGCCAGCAGCCAACGGTCGGGACAGGGGGCTTCGCAGTACTTC. Encoded protein: CASSQRSGQGASQYF.

This clone was seen a single time. The chain recombines TRBV6-2 or TRBV6-3 with TRBJ1-2; 7 nucleotides line up with TRBD1. The CDR3 contains 15 residues. V gave up 6 bases and J gave up 4 bases; unmatched junction bases: 11. Germline values: CDR1 MNHEY, CDR2 SVGEGT. CDR3 nucleotide sequence: TGTGCCAGCAGCCAACGACAGGGATGGACCTATGGCTACACCTTC. This codes for CASSQRQGWTYGYTF.

V usage is TRBV19 and J usage is TRBJ1-6; TRBD1 matches 9 bases. The V segment lost 8 bases and the J segment 2 bases; nucleotides outside the gene matches: 10. Germline values: CDR1 LNHDA, CDR2 SQIVND (reference sequence). The CDR3 length is 17 residues. CDR3: CASDPGTGTTYNSPLHF. The CDR3 DNA follows: TGTGCCAGTGATCCCGGGACAGGGACTACCTATAATTCACCCCTCCACTTT.

The chain carries TRBV7-2 and TRBJ1-1; D gene ambiguous. The germline gives CDR1 SGHTA, CDR2 FQGNSA. Trimming cost V 1 base and J 5 bases, with 11 bases left between them. This CDR3 comprises 14 residues. The CDR3 protein is CASSLELRVTEAFF. The DNA for the CDR3 is TGTGCCAGCAGCTTAGAATTGAGGGTAACTGAAGCTTTCTTT.

This chain's CDR3 is CATSMWTGDSEKLFF. CDR3 in DNA: TGTGCCACCAGCATGTGGACAGGGGATAGTGAAAAACTGTTTTTT. The chain couples TRBV15 to TRBJ1-4; the match to TRBD1 covers 9 bases. In germline, CDR1 is LNHNV, CDR2 YYDKDF (reference sequence). Trimming took 4 bases from V and 7 from J; bases not matched to a gene: 7. The length of the CDR3 is 15 residues.

The chain combines TRBV13 with TRBJ1-6, with a possible D match to TRBD1 (6 bases). Germline-derived CDR1 and CDR2 are PRHDT and FYEKMQ (reference sequence). The length of the CDR3 is 13 residues. V dropped 6 bases and J dropped 10 bases, with 13 bases sitting between them. The CDR3 DNA reads as TGTGCCAGCAGACCAGACAGGAACTCACCCCTCCACTTT. Translating gives CASRPDRNSPLHF.

This chain connects TRBV6-5 to TRBJ1-5; TRBD1 agrees at 11 bases. The CDR3 length is 14 residues. Germline V gives CDR1 MNHEY, CDR2 SVGAGI. Unmatched junction bases numbered 1, after V lost 2 bases and J lost 7 bases. CDR3 sequence (DNA): TGTGCCAGCAGTTACCGGACAGGGGGCCAGCCCCAGCATTTT. It translates to CASSYRTGGQPQHF.

In nucleotides, the CDR3 is TGTGCCAGCAGCCTGACAGGTACTGGCTACACCTTC. Translation: CASSLTGTGYTF. The chain has TRBV14 and TRBJ1-2; possible D gene TRBD1, 6 bases. Germline loops: CDR1 SGHDN, CDR2 FVKESK. Trimming removed 4 bases at V and 7 bases at J, with 10 bases between. This CDR3 spans 12 amino acids.

The chain employs TRBV15 and TRBJ1-2; D is perhaps TRBD1 (6 bases). V was cut by 4 bases and J by 8 bases, with 17 bases left in between. This CDR3 has 14 amino acids. Germline lookup yields CDR1 LNHNV and CDR2 YYDKDF (reference sequence). CDR3 amino acids: CATSINRASGGYTF. CDR3 sequence (DNA): TGTGCCACCAGCATTAACAGGGCTTCCGGGGGCTACACCTTC.

The J gene is TRBJ2-6, the V gene TRBV30, with a possible D match to TRBD2 (6 bases). In germline, CDR1 is GTSNPN, CDR2 SVGIG (reference sequence). The CDR3 spans 20 residues. Trimming took 0 bases from V and 0 from J, leaving 21 bases between them. CDR3 coding DNA: TGTGCCTGGAGTGTTTTCCGAGGGACTGCTATACCCTCTGGGGCCAACGTCCTGACTTTC. Translated, it gives CAWSVFRGTAIPSGANVLTF.

J is TRBJ2-5 and V is TRBV19; tentatively, D is TRBD2 (5 bases). The CDR3 is 13 residues long. Germline V gene lookup returns CDR1 LNHDA and CDR2 SQIVND (reference sequence). V shed 5 bases and J shed 1 base, with 8 bases lying between them. CDR3 protein: CASSFGLQETQYF. CDR3 nucleotides: TGTGCCAGTAGTTTTGGACTCCAAGAGACCCAGTACTTC.

The sample holds a few counts of this clone. The rearrangement links TRBV3-1 (or the pseudogene TRBV3-2) to TRBJ1-2; D is undetermined. The V and J ends lost 1 base and 4 bases respectively, with 7 bases between them. The CDR3 is 13 residues long. Germline CDR1 LGHDT, CDR2 YNNKEL (reference sequence). The CDR3 DNA is TGTGCCAGCAGCCAAGGGGGAGCCTATGGCTACACCTTC. Its protein is CASSQGGAYGYTF.

V is TRBV29-1 and J is TRBJ1-1; a possible D gene is TRBD1 (5 bases). V was pared by 4 bases and J by 0 bases, with 12 bases between. The CDR3 sequence is 14 residues long. Germline-derived CDR1 and CDR2 are SQVTM and ANQGSEA. The CDR3 DNA follows: TGCAGCGTTGCTGCGACAGCGATGAACACTGAAGCTTTCTTT. Amino acids: CSVAATAMNTEAFF. Full variable domain (rest looked up from reference TRBV29-1 and TRBJ1-1): SAVISQKPSRDICQRGTSLTIQCQVDSQVTMMFWYRQQPGQSLTLIATANQGSEATYESGFVIDKFPISRPNLTFSTLTVSNMSPEDSSIYLCSVAATAMNTEAFFGQGTRLTVV.

V gene TRBV12-5 combines with J gene TRBJ2-5, with D perhaps matching TRBD2 (5 bases). The germline V gene encodes CDR1 LGHNT and CDR2 FRNRAP. The CDR3 totals 18 residues. With 2 bases removed from V and 7 bases from J, the gap between germline ends came to 26 bases. CDR3 sequence (DNA): TGTGCTAGTGGTTTGCAGCCCGACACGATCGTGGGGAGAGGGACCCAGTACTTC. This encodes CASGLQPDTIVGRGTQYF.

CDR3 amino acids: CATSQLGGVSNQPQHF. CDR3 sequence (DNA): TGTGCCACCAGTCAGCTGGGGGGGGTTAGCAATCAGCCCCAGCATTTT. The rearrangement links TRBV24-1 to TRBJ1-5; tentatively, D is TRBD1 (5 bases). The CDR3 extends over 16 amino acids. Between the trimmed V and J ends, which lost 6 bases and 0 bases, there was a span of 14 bases. Germline V gene data show CDR1 as KGHDR and CDR2 as SFDVKD.

The V call is TRBV7-2, the J call TRBJ1-2, with a weak D call TRBD1 (5 bases). V dropped 3 bases and J dropped 3 bases, with 8 bases sitting between them. The CDR3 spans 13 residues. Germline CDR1 reads SGHTA; CDR2 reads FQGNSA. The CDR3 coding sequence is TGTGCCAGCAGCTTGCCAGGGTACTATGGCTACACCTTC. This translates into CASSLPGYYGYTF.

The rearrangement uses TRBV2 and TRBJ1-2, with D perhaps TRBD1 (5 bases). Looked up from germline, CDR1 is SNHLY and CDR2 is FYNNEI. This CDR3 spans 14 amino acids. V was cut by 4 bases and J by 2 bases, with 11 bases left in between. As DNA, the CDR3 is TGTGCCAGCAGTGGGTCGGGACTAAACTATGGCTACACCTTC. Protein product: CASSGSGLNYGYTF. Full variable domain (missing parts from reference TRBV2 and TRBJ1-2): EPEVTQTPSHQVTQMGQEVILRCVPISNHLYFYWYRQILGQKVEFLVSFYNNEISEKSEIFDDQFSVERPDGSNFTLKIRSTKLEDSAMYFCASSGSGLNYGYTFGSGTRLTVV.

This clone showed up just once. The rearrangement joins TRBV6-1 to TRBJ2-3, with 10 bases matching TRBD1. Germline CDR1 and CDR2: MNHNS and SASEGT. The J segment lost 5 bases and the V segment lost 3 bases, leaving 8 bases of the junction unmatched. The CDR3 loop spans 16 amino acids. For the CDR3, the DNA is TGTGCCAGCAGTGATTCCGGGACAGGGGCCGGAGATACGCAGTATTTT. Protein: CASSDSGTGAGDTQYF.

This chain connects TRBV3-1 (or the pseudogene TRBV3-2) to TRBJ2-2; D is possibly TRBD2 (5 bases). Trimming stripped 4 bases from V and 6 bases from J, with 15 bases between. The CDR3 covers 15 residues. Looked up from germline, CDR1 is LGHDT and CDR2 is YNNKEL (reference sequence). CDR3 nucleotide sequence: TGTGCCAGCAGCCTTCGACTATCCGTCTCCGGGGAGCTGTTTTTT. Translation gives CASSLRLSVSGELFF.

CDR3 sequence: CASSFFNAGIAYGYTF. The CDR3 nucleotides are TGTGCCAGCAGCTTTTTCAACGCCGGGATCGCCTATGGCTACACCTTC. This chain connects TRBV7-3 to TRBJ1-2; D not certain. Per the germline V gene, CDR1 is SGHTA and CDR2 is FQGTGA. Between the trimmed V and J ends, which lost 3 bases and 4 bases, there was a span of 18 bases. This CDR3 spans 16 amino acids.

The CDR3 sequence: CASSVEGGRDQPQHF. CDR3 nucleotide sequence: TGTGCCAGCAGCGTAGAAGGGGGCAGGGACCAGCCCCAGCATTTT. The chain joins TRBV9 to TRBJ1-5, with 7 bases fitting TRBD1. CDR1 and CDR2 from the germline V gene are SGDLS and YYNGEE. The junction had 7 bases not matched to a gene; V was cut back by 0 bases and J by 7 bases. This CDR3 is built from 15 residues.

Only a few counts were recorded for this clone. The rearrangement uses TRBV7-2 and TRBJ1-1; a possible D gene is TRBD1 (6 bases). This CDR3 spans 14 amino acids. The V end lost 1 base, the J end lost 11 bases, and 17 bases lay between the germline ends. CDR1 SGHTA and CDR2 FQGNSA come from the germline V gene. CDR3 protein: CASSLDRTENKAFF. The DNA of the CDR3 is TGTGCCAGCAGCTTAGATAGGACAGAGAATAAGGCTTTCTTT.

This chain links TRBV9 with TRBJ2-4; D is possibly TRBD1 (5 bases). V lost 3 bases and J lost 2, with 9 bases in between. The CDR3 sequence is 14 residues long. Germline V gene lookup returns CDR1 SGDLS and CDR2 YYNGEE. In DNA form, the CDR3 reads TGTGCCAGCAGCGCAGGGTGGACCAAAAACATTCAGTACTTC. Amino acids: CASSAGWTKNIQYF.

This clone has more than one count but fewer than ten. V gene TRBV6-1 combines with J gene TRBJ1-1, with D uncertain. The CDR3 runs to 17 residues. Germline V gene lookup returns CDR1 MNHNS and CDR2 SASEGT. V gave up 0 bases and J gave up 1 base, with 15 bases separating them. The DNA for the CDR3 is TGTGCCAGCAGTGAAGCGCTTCCTTACAACAGGAACACTGAAGCTTTCTTT. Its protein is CASSEALPYNRNTEAFF.